The clone carrying this TCR beta chain was observed a few times. Antigen specificity is unknown. Together with a sample-barcoded 5' primer, a J-beta primer mix was included in a second PCR lasting about 7 to 12 cycles. From the 5' RACE reads, TCRdb called clonotypes with MiXCR, one entry per CDR3 protein. The data hold over 950,000 distinct CDR3 sequences, with 51% observed a single time. These data belong to a study of blood T cells in healthy people across ages. Study findings and constraints: TCR beta diversity was tightly associated with the proportion of naive T cells. TCR beta diversity, measured per million T cells, fell in a roughly linear way with age.

From germline, CDR1 is MNHEY and CDR2 SVGAGI. The CDR3 contains 17 residues. The V end lost 1 base, the J end lost 7 bases, and 20 bases lay between the germline ends. This clonotype was sampled from a woman in her sixties or seventies in good health. Sequencing was carried out using blood. This sequence joins TRBV6-5 and TRBJ2-4; weak D call: TRBD1 (7 bases). The chain's CDR3 is CASSYLDDREVRNIQYF. In DNA, the CDR3 is TGTGCCAGCAGTTACTTAGACGACAGGGAGGTCAGGAACATTCAGTACTTC.